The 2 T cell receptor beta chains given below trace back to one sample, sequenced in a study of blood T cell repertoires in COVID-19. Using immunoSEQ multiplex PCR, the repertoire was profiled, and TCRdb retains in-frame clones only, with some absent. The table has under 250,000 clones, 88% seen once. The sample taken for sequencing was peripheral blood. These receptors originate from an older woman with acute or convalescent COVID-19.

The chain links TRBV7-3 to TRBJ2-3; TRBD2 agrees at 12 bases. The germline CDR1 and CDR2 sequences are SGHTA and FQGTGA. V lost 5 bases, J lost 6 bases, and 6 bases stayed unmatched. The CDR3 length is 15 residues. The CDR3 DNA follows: TGTGCCAGCAGCACCTCTAGCGGGGGGGCTGATACGCAGTATTTT. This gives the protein CASSTSSGGADTQYF.

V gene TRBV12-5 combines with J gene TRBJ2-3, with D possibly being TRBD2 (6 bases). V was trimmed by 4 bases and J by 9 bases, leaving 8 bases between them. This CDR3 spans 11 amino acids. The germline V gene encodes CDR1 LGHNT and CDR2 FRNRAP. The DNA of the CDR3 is TGTGCTAGTGGTTCCGGACTAACGCAGTATTTT. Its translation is CASGSGLTQYF.